The 20 T cell receptor beta chains given below trace back to one sample, sequenced in a study of a mutant IDH1 vaccine in newly diagnosed glioma. As to time point: week 23, last vaccination. With topical imiquimod, each dose of the vaccine consisted of 300 ug of mutant IDH1 20-mer peptide. No cognate antigen is known for these TCRs. TCRdb's table, derived via immunoSEQ multiplex PCR, lists solely in-frame clones and lacks some. The sample yields about 54,000 clones, 87% seen once. Sample: PBMCs, taken from a glioma patient whose treatment included an IDH1 peptide vaccine. These receptors were taken from a man between 40 and 49 years old with glioma.

CDR3 DNA: TGCGCCAGCAGCCGACAGGGGGAGAACACTGAAGCTTTCTTT. Its translation is CASSRQGENTEAFF. The J gene is TRBJ1-1, the V gene TRBV5-1; 9 nucleotides match TRBD1. V lost 4 bases, J lost 1 base, and 2 bases stayed unmatched. The CDR3 is 14 residues long. Germline V lookup: CDR1 SGHRS, CDR2 YFSETQ. The variable domain in full, with the rest retrieved from reference TRBV5-1 and TRBJ1-1, is KAGVTQTPRYLIKTRGQQVTLSCSPISGHRSVSWYQQTPGQGLQFLFEYFSETQRNKGNFPGRFSGRQFSNSRSEMNVSTLELGDSALYLCASSRQGENTEAFFGQGTRLTVV.

The chain is built from TRBV2 and TRBJ1-3, with D hard to call. Germline assignment: CDR1 SNHLY and CDR2 FYNNEI. The V end was cut by 4 bases, the J end by 1 base, with 5 bases between. The CDR3 has 13 residues. The CDR3, as DNA: TGTGCCAGCAGTGCCAATTCTGGAAACACCATATATTTT. The encoded protein is CASSANSGNTIYF.

On this clone itself: Mismatch with germline at one junction end may stem from a read error. The V and J genes are TRBV5-4 and TRBJ1-1; a possible D gene is TRBD1 (5 bases). This CDR3 contains 9 residues. Looked up from germline, CDR1 is SGHNT and CDR2 is YYREEE (reference sequence). The CDR3 region is CASSLAGGF. CDR3 nucleotides: TGTGCCAGCAGCTTGGCCGGGGGTTTT.

CDR3 loop: CASSLGGGSYYGYTF. DNA for the CDR3: TGTGCCAGCAGCTTAGGTGGGGGTTCGTACTATGGCTACACCTTC. The V gene is TRBV7-6, the J gene TRBJ1-2, with D possibly matching TRBD1 (5 bases). The CDR3 runs 15 residues. Germline CDR1 reads SGHVS; CDR2 reads FNYEAQ. Trimming took 1 base from V and 3 from J, leaving 12 bases between them.

The V gene is TRBV9, the J gene TRBJ2-6; 8 nucleotides agree with TRBD1. Germline CDR1 reads SGDLS; CDR2 reads YYNGEE. J was trimmed by 1 base and V by 2 bases; bases with no gene match: 11. CDR3 length: 19 amino acids. CDR3 sequence: CASSVLPDRVESGANVLTF. CDR3 in DNA: TGTGCCAGCAGCGTCCTTCCGGACAGGGTTGAATCTGGGGCCAACGTCCTGACTTTC. Variable domain in full (rest from reference TRBV9 and TRBJ2-6): DSGVTQTPKHLITATGQRVTLRCSPRSGDLSVYWYQQSLDQGLQFLIQYYNGEERAKGNILERFSAQQFPDLHSELNLSSLELGDSALYFCASSVLPDRVESGANVLTFGAGSRLTVL.

This clone came up once. Here the CDR3 DNA reads TGTGCCAGCTCACCTCAGGGTGCGGAGACCCAGTACTTC. Its protein is CASSPQGAETQYF. The chain is built from TRBV18 and TRBJ2-5; D perhaps matches TRBD1 (5 bases). The CDR3 loop spans 13 amino acids. V lost 3 bases and J lost 5, with 10 bases in between. The germline V gene encodes CDR1 KGHSH and CDR2 LQKENI.

The chain's CDR3 is CATKGDREASPLHF. DNA for the CDR3: TGTGCCACCAAGGGGGACAGGGAAGCCTCACCCCTCCACTTT. V usage is TRBV6-1 and J usage is TRBJ1-6, with 9 bases fitting TRBD1. Germline V gives CDR1 MNHNS, CDR2 SASEGT. J lost 10 bases, V lost 10 bases, and 11 bases had no gene match. The CDR3 runs 14 residues.

This chain links TRBV5-1 with TRBJ1-2; D is unclear. CDR3 length: 12 residues. The V end lost 3 bases, the J end lost 6 bases, and 9 bases lay between the germline ends. Looked up from germline, CDR1 is SGHRS and CDR2 is YFSETQ. The CDR3 loop reads CASSSQTDGYTF. The CDR3 DNA follows: TGCGCCAGCAGCTCGCAGACGGATGGCTACACCTTC.

This clone occurred once. The rearrangement links TRBV14 to TRBJ2-1, with 7 bases matching TRBD2. V was clipped by 3 bases and J by 7 bases; unmatched bases: 6. Germline V lookup: CDR1 SGHDN, CDR2 FVKESK. The CDR3 has 14 amino acids. CDR3 in amino acids: CASSHLLAVNEQFF. In nucleotides, the CDR3 is TGTGCCAGCAGCCATTTGCTAGCGGTTAATGAGCAGTTCTTC.

This clone was seen just once. The rearrangement uses TRBV7-2 and TRBJ2-1, with 9 positions matching TRBD2. The germline V gene has CDR1 SGHTA and CDR2 FQGNSA. V was pared by 3 bases and J by 7 bases, with 4 bases of the junction left unmatched. The CDR3 contains 14 residues. The CDR3 DNA follows: TGTGCCAGCAGCTTCGGACTAGCGTGGAATGAGCAGTTCTTC. This sequence encodes CASSFGLAWNEQFF. Full variable domain (remainder filled in from reference TRBV7-2 and TRBJ2-1): GAGVSQSPSNKVTEKGKDVELRCDPISGHTALYWYRQSLGQGLEFLIYFQGNSAPDKSGLPSDRFSAERTGGSVSTLTIQRTQQEDSAVYLCASSFGLAWNEQFFGPGTRLTVL.

The chain combines TRBV7-3 with TRBJ1-1, with D possibly TRBD1 on 5 matching bases. Germline assignment: CDR1 SGHTA and CDR2 FQGTGA. This CDR3 has 14 amino acids. Between the trimmed V and J ends, which lost 5 bases and 5 bases, there was a span of 15 bases. CDR3 DNA: TGTGCCAGCAGCCAATTAGGGGAAGGGACTGAAGCTTTCTTT. Translating it yields CASSQLGEGTEAFF. Using reference TRBV7-3 and TRBJ1-1 for the parts outside the CDR3, the full variable domain is GAGVSQTPSNKVTEKGKYVELRCDPISGHTALYWYRQSLGQGPEFLIYFQGTGAADDSGLPNDRFFAVRPEGSVSTLKIQRTERGDSAVYLCASSQLGEGTEAFFGQGTRLTVV.

V usage is TRBV7-8 and J usage is TRBJ2-5, with D possibly being TRBD2 (6 bases). Trimming cost V 2 bases and J 5 bases, with 12 bases left between them. The CDR3 runs 14 residues. Germline V gene lookup returns CDR1 SGHVS and CDR2 FQNEAQ. For the CDR3, the DNA is TGTGCCAGCAGCTTAAGGAGGGACGGGGAGACCCAGTACTTC. Translation gives CASSLRRDGETQYF.

The chain carries TRBV2 and TRBJ1-2; no firm D call. Germline V CDR1 and CDR2: SNHLY, FYNNEI. The V gene lost 10 bases and the J gene lost 4 bases, with 13 bases spanning the gap. The CDR3 spans 12 residues. The CDR3 DNA is TGTGCCACAACAGCAATGAGCTATGGCTACACCTTC. Its translation is CATTAMSYGYTF.

The rearrangement links TRBV7-9 to TRBJ2-7; 7 bases agree with TRBD2. V shed 5 bases and J 1 base; nucleotides not matched to a gene: 5. Germline CDR1 and CDR2: SEHNR and FQNEAQ (reference sequence). The CDR3 loop spans 14 amino acids. The CDR3 here is CASSATGGSYEQYF. Here the CDR3 DNA reads TGTGCCAGCAGCGCCACGGGAGGTTCCTACGAGCAGTACTTC.

The rearrangement links TRBV5-4 to TRBJ2-5; D is perhaps TRBD1 (6 bases). The CDR3 is 15 amino acids. Per the germline V gene, CDR1 is SGHNT and CDR2 is YYREEE (reference sequence). V lost 2 bases and J 5 bases, leaving 16 bases between the germline ends. In DNA, the CDR3 is TGTGCCAGCAGCTTACTGGGGCAGGGGAAGGAGACCCAGTACTTC. Protein product: CASSLLGQGKETQYF. The whole variable domain, remainder taken from reference TRBV5-4 and TRBJ2-5, is ETGVTQSPTHLIKTRGQQVTLRCSSQSGHNTVSWYQQALGQGPQFIFQYYREEENGRGNFPPRFSGLQFPNYSSELNVNALELDDSALYLCASSLLGQGKETQYFGPGTRLLVL.

The V call is TRBV9, the J call TRBJ2-1; TRBD2 aligns across 14 bases. CDR1 is SGDLS and CDR2 is YYNGEE in the germline V gene. Losses at the gene ends were 0 bases for V and 1 base for J; bases not matched to a gene: 9. The CDR3 runs 20 residues. CDR3 nucleotide sequence: TGTGCCAGCAGCGTAGGTCCTGGGACTAGCGGGAGTGCTTCCTACAATGAGCAGTTCTTC. It encodes CASSVGPGTSGSASYNEQFF.

The rearrangement joins TRBV6-1 to TRBJ1-1; D unclear. Germline loops: CDR1 MNHNS, CDR2 SASEGT. The V gene lost 5 bases and the J gene lost 6 bases, with 19 bases spanning the gap. The CDR3 loop spans 15 amino acids. The CDR3 bases are TGTGCCAGCAGTCCTCGGCGGGGTTCAGGCTCTGAAGCTTTCTTT. Translation gives CASSPRRGSGSEAFF.

The V and J genes are TRBV5-5 and TRBJ2-3; 8 bases map to TRBD2. Germline values: CDR1 SGHKS, CDR2 YYEKEE (reference sequence). This CDR3 has 16 amino acids. The J segment lost 3 bases and the V segment lost 0 bases, leaving 6 bases of the junction unmatched. CDR3 DNA: TGTGCCAGCAGCTTGGCTCCGGGAGGGGTGACAGATACGCAGTATTTT. It specifies CASSLAPGGVTDTQYF. Full variable domain (missing parts from reference TRBV5-5 and TRBJ2-3): DAGVTQSPTHLIKTRGQQVTLRCSPISGHKSVSWYQQVLGQGPQFIFQYYEKEERGRGNFPDRFSARQFPNYSSELNVNALLLGDSALYLCASSLAPGGVTDTQYFGPGTRLTVL.

This clone was observed a few times. This chain joins TRBV27 and TRBJ2-6; 7 nucleotides match TRBD1. CDR3 size: 15 residues. Germline V lookup: CDR1 MNHEY, CDR2 SMNVEV (reference sequence). After removal of 5 bases from V and 2 bases from J, the junction contained 3 bases not matched to a gene. The DNA for the CDR3 is TGTGCCAGCAGTGGGACAGCAACTGGGGCCAACGTCCTGACTTTC. Translation gives CASSGTATGANVLTF. Together with reference TRBV27 and TRBJ2-6, the CDR3 gives the full variable domain: EAQVTQNPRYLITVTGKKLTVTCSQNMNHEYMSWYRQDPGLGLRQIYYSMNVEVTDKGDVPEGYKVSRKEKRNFPLILESPSPNQTSLYFCASSGTATGANVLTFGAGSRLTVL.

The J gene is TRBJ2-2, the V gene TRBV5-8; TRBD2 is a possible D gene (7 bases). CDR1 and CDR2 from the germline V gene are SGHTS and YDEGEE. The CDR3 has 16 amino acids. V was pared by 3 bases and J by 5 bases, with 17 bases between. The CDR3 here is CASSSRLGRGTGELFF. In DNA, the CDR3 is TGTGCCAGCAGCTCCCGACTAGGGAGGGGGACCGGGGAGCTGTTTTTT.